The clone carrying this T cell receptor beta chain has ten or more counts. Antigen unknown. Time point meaning: longitudinal time-point 3. The unsorted libraries had their origin in 2 million PBMCs stored at -80 C. This specimen belongs to a study of neurological immune-mediated disorders. CDR1 and CDR2 from the germline V gene are DFQATT and SNEGSKA (reference sequence). The CDR3 loop spans 16 amino acids. Synthesis of cDNA was carried out by template-switch 5'RACE. The reaction used 10-nucleotide random UMIs. Per sequencing run, 15-18 subjects together gave over 160 million TCR-beta sequences. MiXCR, applied by TCRdb to the 5' RACE reads, yields one record per CDR3 protein. Among approximately 80,000 distinct CDR3 sequences listed, about 4.3% were seen once. Whole-study results and caveats: It was the repertoires of 18 of 34 multiple sclerosis patients that phylogenetic grouping placed in one related-CDR3 cluster, which is a possible signature.

The rearrangement joins TRBV20-1 to TRBJ1-2; 9 nucleotides match TRBD1. Source material: PBMCs. The TCR comes from a woman aged 55-69 years with multiple sclerosis. CDR3 nucleotides: TGCATTCCCCTTAGGGACAGGGCTACTCACGGGAATGGCTACACCTTC. This translates into CIPLRDRATHGNGYTF.